This T cell receptor beta chain came from a study of T-cell reconstitution after alpha-beta-depleted transplantation in children. Study-wide results and caveats: Approximately two months post-transplant, alpha-beta T cells reportedly originated from several hundred expanded graft clones. One year after transplant, T-cell counts and diversity came mostly from newly produced T cells. Where some patients showed high TCRbeta diversity at day 60, it came from recipient T cells and thymic progenitors that had survived.

The CDR3 contains 18 residues. V trimming: 1 base; J trimming: 7 bases; junction bases outside the gene matches: 12. Germline V CDR1 and CDR2: LGHNA, YNFKEQ. This clonotype was counted a few times. Its antigen is unidentified. TCRbeta library construction was performed incorporating unique molecular identifiers. One entry per CDR3 protein, called by TCRdb with MiXCR from the PCR reads. Among more than 200,000 distinct CDR3 sequences listed, over 20% were seen once. Sample: PBMCs, taken before TCRalphabeta/CD19-depleted stem cell transplant. The TCR originated in a girl between 2 and 10 years old with Fanconi anemia, due to receive a stem cell transplant. This rearrangement joins TRBV4-2 to TRBJ2-7, with 14 bases that match TRBD2. CDR3 nucleotide sequence: TGTGCCAGCAGCCAAGTGTCCTCCTGGACTAGCGGGAGGTGGGAGCAGTACTTC. Protein: CASSQVSSWTSGRWEQYF.